This TCR beta chain was recorded in a study of T cell repertoires in cytomegalovirus infection. The overall study: Matching HLA type, along with CMV infection, was indicated by public TCR beta signatures.

In the case of this clonotype: Its antigen is as yet unknown.

TCRdb reprocessed the reads with MiXCR, giving one entry per CDR3 protein. Of 350,000 to 550,000 distinct CDR3 sequences listed, roughly a third are singletons. Study-wide results and caveats: In two of eight donors, the top clonotype was HLA-C-restricted CMV-specific. The study identified carriers of CMV plus the relevant HLA from cumulative public TCR beta family frequency.

This clonotype was sampled from a human donor in good health (CMV status not recorded). Some clones in this sample may be carry-over from other donors' samples. Sequencing was performed on PBMCs.

Written as DNA, the CDR3 is TGTGCCAGCGGCCCTGACAGGGGCGAATATGGCTACACCTTC. It is translated as CASGPDRGEYGYTF. This chain connects TRBV27 to TRBJ1-2, with TRBD1 matching over 8 bases. CDR3 length: 14 residues. Germline V gene sequence: CDR1 MNHEY, CDR2 SMNVEV (reference sequence). V trimming: 8 bases; J trimming: 5 bases; junction bases outside the gene matches: 10.